This T cell receptor (beta chain) was found in a study of blood T cell repertoires in COVID-19. CDR3 length: 13 residues. Trimming removed 2 bases at V and 7 bases at J, with 11 bases between. Measured with immunoSEQ multiplex PCR; TCRdb has only the in-frame clones, and not every one. The table shows about 370,000 clones, with over 75% occurring only once. The clonotype originates from a man between 18 and 35 years old who had recovered from COVID-19. Material: PBMCs or T cells enriched from blood (not recorded which). J is TRBJ1-1 and V is TRBV12-3 or TRBV12-4; a possible D gene is TRBD1 (6 bases). In nucleotides, the CDR3 is TGTGCCAGCAGTTTAAGGGGGAAATTTGAAGCTTTCTTT. This translates into CASSLRGKFEAFF.